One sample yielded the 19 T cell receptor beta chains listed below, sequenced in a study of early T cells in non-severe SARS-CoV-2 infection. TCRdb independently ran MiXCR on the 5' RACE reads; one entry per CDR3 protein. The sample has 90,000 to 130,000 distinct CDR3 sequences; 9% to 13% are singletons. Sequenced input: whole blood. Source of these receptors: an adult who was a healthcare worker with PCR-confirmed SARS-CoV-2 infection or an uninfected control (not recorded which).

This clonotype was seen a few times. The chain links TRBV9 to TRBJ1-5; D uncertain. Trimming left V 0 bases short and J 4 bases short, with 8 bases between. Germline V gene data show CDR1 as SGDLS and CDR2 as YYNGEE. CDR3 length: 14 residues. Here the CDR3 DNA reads TGTGCCAGCAGCGTAGGAGGTCAGAATCAGCCCCAGCATTTT. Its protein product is CASSVGGQNQPQHF.

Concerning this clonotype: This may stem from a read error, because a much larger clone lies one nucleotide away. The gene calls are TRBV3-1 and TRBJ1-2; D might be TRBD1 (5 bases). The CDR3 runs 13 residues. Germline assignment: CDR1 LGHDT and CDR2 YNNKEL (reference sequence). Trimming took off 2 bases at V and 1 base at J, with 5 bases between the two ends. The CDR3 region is CASSQQGNYGYTF. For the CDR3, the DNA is TGTGCCAGCAGCCAACAGGGTAACTATGGCTACACCTTC.

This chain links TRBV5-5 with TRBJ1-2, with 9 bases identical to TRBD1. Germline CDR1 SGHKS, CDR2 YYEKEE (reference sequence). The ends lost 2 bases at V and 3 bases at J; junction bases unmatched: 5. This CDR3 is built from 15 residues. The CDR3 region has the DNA TGTGCCAGCAGCTTTATACAGGGGGCACACTATGGCTACACCTTC. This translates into CASSFIQGAHYGYTF. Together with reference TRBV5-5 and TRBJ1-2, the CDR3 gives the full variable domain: DAGVTQSPTHLIKTRGQQVTLRCSPISGHKSVSWYQQVLGQGPQFIFQYYEKEERGRGNFPDRFSARQFPNYSSELNVNALLLGDSALYLCASSFIQGAHYGYTFGSGTRLTVV.

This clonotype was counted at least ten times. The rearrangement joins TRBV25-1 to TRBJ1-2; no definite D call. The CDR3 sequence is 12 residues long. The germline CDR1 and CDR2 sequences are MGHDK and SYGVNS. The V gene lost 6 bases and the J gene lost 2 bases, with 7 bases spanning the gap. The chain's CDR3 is CASRQQNYGYTF. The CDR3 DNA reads TGTGCCAGCAGGCAACAGAACTATGGCTACACCTTC.

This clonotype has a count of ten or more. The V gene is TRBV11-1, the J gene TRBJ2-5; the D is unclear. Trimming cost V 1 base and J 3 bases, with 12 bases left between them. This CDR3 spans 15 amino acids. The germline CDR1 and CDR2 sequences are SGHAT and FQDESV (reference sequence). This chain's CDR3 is CASSLGYSGEETQYF. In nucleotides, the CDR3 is TGTGCCAGCAGCTTAGGTTATTCCGGCGAAGAGACCCAGTACTTC.

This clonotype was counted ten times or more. CDR3 sequence (DNA): TGTGCCAGCAGCGCCACAGCTCGAGGGTGGATATACAATGAGCAGTTCTTC. Translation gives CASSATARGWIYNEQFF. The chain joins TRBV7-8 to TRBJ2-1, with D possibly being TRBD2 (5 bases). The CDR3 extends over 17 amino acids. The V and J ends lost 5 bases and 4 bases respectively, with 21 bases between them. The V gene's germline CDR1 is SGHVS and CDR2 FQNEAQ.

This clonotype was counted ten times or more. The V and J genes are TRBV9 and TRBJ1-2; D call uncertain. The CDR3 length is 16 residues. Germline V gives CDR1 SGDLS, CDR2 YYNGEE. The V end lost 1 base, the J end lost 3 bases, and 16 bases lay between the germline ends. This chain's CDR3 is CASSVTSEVSYYGYTF. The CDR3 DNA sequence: TGTGCCAGCAGCGTAACTTCGGAGGTTTCCTACTATGGCTACACCTTC.

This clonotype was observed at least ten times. The CDR3: CASSRVQSTYEQYF. For the CDR3, the DNA is TGTGCCAGCAGCCGGGTCCAAAGCACCTACGAGCAGTACTTC. The chain employs TRBV11-3 and TRBJ2-7; D call uncertain. Germline V gene lookup returns CDR1 SGHNT and CDR2 YENEEA. This CDR3 is built from 14 residues. The germline V and J ends were trimmed by 5 bases and 2 bases, with 13 bases remaining between them.

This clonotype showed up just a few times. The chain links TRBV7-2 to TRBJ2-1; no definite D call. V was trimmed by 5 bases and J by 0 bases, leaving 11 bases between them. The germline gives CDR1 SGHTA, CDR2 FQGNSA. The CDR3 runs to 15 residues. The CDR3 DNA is TGTGCCAGCAGCCTCACATTGAGCTCCTACAATGAGCAGTTCTTC. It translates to CASSLTLSSYNEQFF. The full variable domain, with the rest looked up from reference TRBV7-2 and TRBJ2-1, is GAGVSQSPSNKVTEKGKDVELRCDPISGHTALYWYRQSLGQGLEFLIYFQGNSAPDKSGLPSDRFSAERTGGSVSTLTIQRTQQEDSAVYLCASSLTLSSYNEQFFGPGTRLTVL.

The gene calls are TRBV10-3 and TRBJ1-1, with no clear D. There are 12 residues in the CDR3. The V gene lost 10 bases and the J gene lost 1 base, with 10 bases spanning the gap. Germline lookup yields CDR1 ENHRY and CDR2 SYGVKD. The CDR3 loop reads CATRWSNTEAFF. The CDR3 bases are TGTGCCACGCGGTGGTCGAACACTGAAGCTTTCTTT.

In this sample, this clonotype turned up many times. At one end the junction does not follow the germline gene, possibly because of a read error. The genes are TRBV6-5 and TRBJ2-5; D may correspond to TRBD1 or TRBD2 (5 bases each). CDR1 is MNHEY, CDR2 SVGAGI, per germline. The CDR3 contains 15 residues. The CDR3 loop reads CASSYRVGDQETQYF. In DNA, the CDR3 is TGTGCCAGCAGTTACAGAGTGGGGGACCAGGAGACCCAGTACTTC.

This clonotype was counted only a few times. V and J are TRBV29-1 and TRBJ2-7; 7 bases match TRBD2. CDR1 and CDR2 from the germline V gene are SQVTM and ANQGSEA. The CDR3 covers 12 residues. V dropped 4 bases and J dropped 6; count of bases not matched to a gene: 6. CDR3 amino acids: CSVGGLFLEQYF. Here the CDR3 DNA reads TGCAGCGTTGGGGGACTATTCCTCGAGCAGTACTTC.

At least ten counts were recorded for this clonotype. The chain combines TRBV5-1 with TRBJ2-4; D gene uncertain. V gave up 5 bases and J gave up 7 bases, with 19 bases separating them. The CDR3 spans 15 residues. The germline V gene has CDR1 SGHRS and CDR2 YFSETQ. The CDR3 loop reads CASSLGNAPSNIQYF. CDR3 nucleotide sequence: TGCGCCAGCAGTCTTGGAAATGCCCCGTCGAACATTCAGTACTTC.

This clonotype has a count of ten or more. Written as DNA, the CDR3 is TGTGCCAGCAGTGTGGGGGCGCGGTTCAGCGGGGAGCTGTTTTTT. Protein sequence: CASSVGARFSGELFF. The rearrangement links TRBV6-1 to TRBJ2-2; D might be TRBD1 (6 bases). The CDR3 is 15 residues long. The germline gives CDR1 MNHNS, CDR2 SASEGT. Trimming pared 4 bases from V and 7 bases from J, leaving 16 bases between.

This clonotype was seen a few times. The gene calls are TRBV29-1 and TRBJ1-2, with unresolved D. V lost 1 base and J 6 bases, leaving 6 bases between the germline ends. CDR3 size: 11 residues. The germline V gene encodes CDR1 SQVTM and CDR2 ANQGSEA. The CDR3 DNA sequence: TGCAGCGTTGAAGGGGGTGATGGCTACACCTTC. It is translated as CSVEGGDGYTF. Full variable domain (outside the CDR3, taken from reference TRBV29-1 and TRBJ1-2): SAVISQKPSRDICQRGTSLTIQCQVDSQVTMMFWYRQQPGQSLTLIATANQGSEATYESGFVIDKFPISRPNLTFSTLTVSNMSPEDSSIYLCSVEGGDGYTFGSGTRLTVV.

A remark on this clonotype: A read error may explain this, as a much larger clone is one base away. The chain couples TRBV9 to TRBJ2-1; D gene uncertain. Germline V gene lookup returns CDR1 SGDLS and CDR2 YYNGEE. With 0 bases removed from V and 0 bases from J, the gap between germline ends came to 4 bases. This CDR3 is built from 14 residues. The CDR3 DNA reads TGTGCCAGCAGCGTAGATCTCTCCTACAATGAGCAGTTCTTC. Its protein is CASSVDLSYNEQFF.

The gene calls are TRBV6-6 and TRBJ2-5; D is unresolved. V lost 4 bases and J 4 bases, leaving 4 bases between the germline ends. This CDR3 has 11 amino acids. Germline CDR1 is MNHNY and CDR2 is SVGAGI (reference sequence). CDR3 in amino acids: CASSSIETQYF. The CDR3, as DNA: TGTGCCAGCAGTTCAATAGAGACCCAGTACTTC.

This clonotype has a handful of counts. The CDR3 is CARGQGGAFF. CDR3 nucleotide sequence: TGTGCCAGGGGGCAGGGGGGAGCTTTCTTT. This chain joins TRBV21-1 and TRBJ1-1; no check of the table's D call, TRBD1, against the DNA was made. TRBV21-1 represents a pseudogene. The CDR3 is 10 residues long.

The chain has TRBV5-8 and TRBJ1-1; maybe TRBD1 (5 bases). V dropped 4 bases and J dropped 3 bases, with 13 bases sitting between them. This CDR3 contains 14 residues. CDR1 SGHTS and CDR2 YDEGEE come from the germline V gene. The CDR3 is CASSGRQWDTEAFF. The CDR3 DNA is TGTGCCAGCAGCGGGAGACAGTGGGACACTGAAGCTTTCTTT.